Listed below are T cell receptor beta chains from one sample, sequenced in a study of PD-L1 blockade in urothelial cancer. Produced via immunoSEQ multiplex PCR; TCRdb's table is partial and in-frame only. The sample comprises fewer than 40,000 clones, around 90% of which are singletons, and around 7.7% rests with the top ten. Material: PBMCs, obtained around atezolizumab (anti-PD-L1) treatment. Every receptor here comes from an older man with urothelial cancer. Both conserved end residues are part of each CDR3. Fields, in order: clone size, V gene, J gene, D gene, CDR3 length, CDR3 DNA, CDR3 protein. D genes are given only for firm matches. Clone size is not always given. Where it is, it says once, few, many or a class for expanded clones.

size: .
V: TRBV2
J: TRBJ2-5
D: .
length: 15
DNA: TGTGCCAGCAGTGGCTTGGTAGAACCCCAAGAGACCCAGTACTTC
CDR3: CASSGLVEPQETQYF

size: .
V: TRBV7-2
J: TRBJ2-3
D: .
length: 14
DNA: TGTGCCAGCAGCTCCAGGGGTAGCACAGATACGCAGTATTTT
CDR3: CASSSRGSTDTQYF

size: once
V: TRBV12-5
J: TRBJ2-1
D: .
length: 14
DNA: TGTGCTAGTGGTCCAGGGTTGCAGGGCAATGAGCAGTTCTTC
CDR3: CASGPGLQGNEQFF

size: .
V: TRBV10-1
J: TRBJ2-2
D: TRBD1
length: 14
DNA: TGCGCCAGCAGTGGGACAGGGTACACCGGGGAGCTGTTTTTT
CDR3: CASSGTGYTGELFF

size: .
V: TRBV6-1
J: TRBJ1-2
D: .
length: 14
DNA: TGTGCCAGCAAGGGGGACCTACTTGGGGATGGCTACACCTTC
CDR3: CASKGDLLGDGYTF

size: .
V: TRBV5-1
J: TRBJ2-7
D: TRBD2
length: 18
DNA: TGCGCCAGCAGCTTGGCCACGGGGACTAGCGGGAGACCCTACGAGCAGTACTTC
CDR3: CASSLATGTSGRPYEQYF

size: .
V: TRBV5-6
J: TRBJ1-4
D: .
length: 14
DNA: TGTGCCAGCAGCTTGGGGAGGTTCAATGAAAAACTGTTTTTT
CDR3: CASSLGRFNEKLFF

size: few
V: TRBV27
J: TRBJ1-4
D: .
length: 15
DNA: TGTGCCAGCAGTGGCGCGTTCGCGGCTAATGAAAAACTGTTTTTT
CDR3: CASSGAFAANEKLFF

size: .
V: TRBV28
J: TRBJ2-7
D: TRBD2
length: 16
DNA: TGTGCCAGCAGTTCATCCGGGACTAGCGGGACGGCTTGGCAGTACTTC
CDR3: CASSSSGTSGTAWQYF

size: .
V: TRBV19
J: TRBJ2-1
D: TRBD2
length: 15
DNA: TGTGCCACCACTAGCGGGAGGGCCACGTGGAATGAGCAGTTCTTC
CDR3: CATTSGRATWNEQFF

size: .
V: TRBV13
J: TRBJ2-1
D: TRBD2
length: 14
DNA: TGTGCCAGCAGCTCTCCGGGACTACCACATGAGCAGTTCTTC
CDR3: CASSSPGLPHEQFF

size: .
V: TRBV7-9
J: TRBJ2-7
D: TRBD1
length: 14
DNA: TGTGCCAGCACCCAGGTTGGACAGGGCCACGAGCAGTACTTC
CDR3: CASTQVGQGHEQYF

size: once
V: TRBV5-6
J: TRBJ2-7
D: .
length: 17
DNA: TGTGCCAGCAGCTCGGTGCGCCGGGAGTGGGAGTCCTACGAGCAGTACTTC
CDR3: CASSSVRREWESYEQYF

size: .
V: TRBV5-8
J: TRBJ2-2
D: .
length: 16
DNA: TGTGCCAGCAGCTTGGTGCGCGCTACGAACACCGGGGAGCTGTTTTTT
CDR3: CASSLVRATNTGELFF

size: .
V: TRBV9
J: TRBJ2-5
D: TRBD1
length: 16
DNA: TGTGCCAGCAGCCCCCAGCTGGGCAGGGGGATGGAGACCCAGTACTTC
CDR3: CASSPQLGRGMETQYF

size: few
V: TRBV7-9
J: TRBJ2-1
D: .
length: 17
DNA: TGTGCCAGCAGCTTAGTTCAGGGTACCGTTGTGGTCAATGAGCAGTTCTTC
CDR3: CASSLVQGTVVVNEQFF

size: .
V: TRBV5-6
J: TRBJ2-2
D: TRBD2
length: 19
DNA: TGTGCCAGCAGCTGGACCGTATCTAGCGGGAGGAGAGACACCGGGGAGCTGTTTTTT
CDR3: CASSWTVSSGRRDTGELFF

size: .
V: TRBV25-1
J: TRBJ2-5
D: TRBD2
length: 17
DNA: TGTGCCAGCAGGGGTGGGACTAGCGGGAGGGCCGGGAAGACCCAGTACTTC
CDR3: CASRGGTSGRAGKTQYF

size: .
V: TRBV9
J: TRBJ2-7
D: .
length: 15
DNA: TGTGCCAGCAGCCCCTACTCCGGGACTTTGTACGAGCAGTACTTC
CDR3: CASSPYSGTLYEQYF

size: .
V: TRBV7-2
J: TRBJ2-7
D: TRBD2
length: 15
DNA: TGTGCCAGCAGCTTCGCTAGCGGGAGCCCCTACGAGCAGTACTTC
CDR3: CASSFASGSPYEQYF

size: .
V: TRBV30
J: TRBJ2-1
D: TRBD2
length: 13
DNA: TGTGCCTGGAGCTTCGGGAGGGCAAATGAGCAGTTCTTC
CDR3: CAWSFGRANEQFF

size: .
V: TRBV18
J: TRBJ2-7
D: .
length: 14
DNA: TGTGCCAGCTCACCCGTTAGGGGGAGCTACGAGCAGTACTTC
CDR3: CASSPVRGSYEQYF

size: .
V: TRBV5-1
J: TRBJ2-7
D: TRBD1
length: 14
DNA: TGCGCCAGCAGCCTAGACAGGGTTCGGTACGAGCAGTACTTC
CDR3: CASSLDRVRYEQYF

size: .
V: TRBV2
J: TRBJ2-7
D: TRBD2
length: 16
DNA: TGTGCCAGCAGGGGTGGGCGGAGCGGGAGCTCCTACGAGCAGTACTTC
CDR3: CASRGGRSGSSYEQYF